This TCR beta chain was documented in a study of blood T cell repertoires in COVID-19. The table came from immunoSEQ multiplex PCR; TCRdb's copy has only in-frame clones and leaves some out. Among approximately 270,000 clones, approximately 90% were seen once, and the ten largest hold roughly 4.3%. V was pared by 4 bases and J by 2 bases, with 6 bases between. This CDR3 comprises 11 residues. The germline V gene has CDR1 GTSNPN and CDR2 SVGIG (reference sequence). Self-reported history from a screening survey and questionnaire set each donor's cohort. This chain connects TRBV30 to TRBJ2-7; no clear D. Sequenced: PBMCs or T cells enriched from blood (not recorded which). The receptor was isolated from a woman in her 30s with acute COVID-19. In nucleotides, the CDR3 is TGTGCCTGGACTACCACCTACGAGCAGTACTTC. This codes for CAWTTTYEQYF.